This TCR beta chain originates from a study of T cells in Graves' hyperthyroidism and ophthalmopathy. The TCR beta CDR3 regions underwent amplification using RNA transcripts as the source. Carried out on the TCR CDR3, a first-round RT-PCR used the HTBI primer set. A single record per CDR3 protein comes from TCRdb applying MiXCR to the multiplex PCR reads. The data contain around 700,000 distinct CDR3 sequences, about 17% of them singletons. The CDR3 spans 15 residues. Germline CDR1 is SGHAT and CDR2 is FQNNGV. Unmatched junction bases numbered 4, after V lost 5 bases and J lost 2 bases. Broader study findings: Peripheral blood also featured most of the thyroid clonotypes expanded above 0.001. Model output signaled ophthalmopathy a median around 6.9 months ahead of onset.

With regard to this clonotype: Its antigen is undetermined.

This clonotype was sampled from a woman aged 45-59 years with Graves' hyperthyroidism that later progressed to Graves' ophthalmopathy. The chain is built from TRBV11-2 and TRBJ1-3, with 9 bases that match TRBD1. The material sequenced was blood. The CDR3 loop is CASSRTGEAGNTIYF. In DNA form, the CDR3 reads TGTGCCAGCAGCCGGACAGGGGAGGCTGGAAACACCATATATTTT.